The 25 T cell receptor beta chains in this list originate from one sample, sequenced in a study of cytotoxic CD8 clonotypes in ibrutinib-treated CLL. The data were produced by immunoSEQ multiplex PCR, yet TCRdb's version contains in-frame clones alone and is incomplete. This table holds over 140,000 clones, 80% found once. The sequencing here drew on PBMCs, taken after 36 months of ibrutinib treatment. These receptors all stem from a human donor with chronic lymphocytic leukemia.

This sequence joins TRBV11-2 and TRBJ2-7; 9 bases are a match to TRBD1. The germline gives CDR1 SGHAT, CDR2 FQNNGV. Germline trimming cut 5 bases from V and 3 bases from J; bases unmatched to any gene: 8. The length of the CDR3 is 15 residues. In DNA, the CDR3 is TGTGCCAGCAGCACACCCGGGACAGGGAACTACGAGCAGTACTTC. The encoded protein is CASSTPGTGNYEQYF.

This clone was detected only a few times. The rearrangement links TRBV4-1 to TRBJ1-3; D is unclear. V was cut by 1 base and J by 0 bases, with 10 bases left in between. The germline CDR1 and CDR2 sequences are MGHRA and YSYEKL. The CDR3 totals 16 residues. CDR3 in amino acids: CASSQAHRSSGNTIYF. In nucleotides, the CDR3 is TGCGCCAGCAGCCAAGCACACCGATCCTCTGGAAACACCATATATTTT.

The genes are TRBV7-2 and TRBJ2-1; D may correspond to TRBD1 or TRBD2 (5 bases each). Trimming removed 5 bases from V and 9 bases from J, with 17 bases in between. Germline CDR1 and CDR2: SGHTA and FQGNSA. The CDR3 runs to 14 residues. The CDR3 reads CASSLGPGLSEQFF. CDR3 bases: TGTGCCAGCAGCCTGGGACCGGGGTTAAGTGAGCAGTTCTTC.

The J gene is TRBJ1-5, the V gene TRBV10-1, with D possibly matching TRBD1 (6 bases). Germline V gene lookup returns CDR1 WNHNN and CDR2 SYGVQD (reference sequence). With 9 bases removed from V and 0 bases from J, the gap between germline ends came to 18 bases. The CDR3 totals 16 residues. CDR3 DNA: TGCGCCAGTAACAGGGTTTTCCCATATAGCAATCAGCCCCAGCATTTT. Amino acids: CASNRVFPYSNQPQHF.

The J gene is TRBJ1-4, the V gene TRBV11-2; 11 positions agree with TRBD1. This CDR3 contains 14 residues. Germline V gene data show CDR1 as SGHAT and CDR2 as FQNNGV. The junction had 5 bases not matched to a gene; V was cut back by 6 bases and J by 8 bases. CDR3 sequence: CASRTRTGGEKLFF. In DNA, the CDR3 is TGTGCCAGCAGGACCAGGACAGGGGGCGAAAAACTGTTTTTT. Looking up the rest from reference TRBV11-2 and TRBJ1-4 gives the full variable domain: EAGVAQSPRYKIIEKRQSVAFWCNPISGHATLYWYQQILGQGPKLLIQFQNNGVVDDSQLPKDRFSAERLKGVDSTLKIQPAKLEDSAVYLCASRTRTGGEKLFFGSGTQLSVL.

V is TRBV5-1 and J is TRBJ2-7; TRBD1 agrees at 7 bases. V shed 2 bases and J 2 bases; nucleotides not matched to a gene: 7. Germline assignment: CDR1 SGHRS and CDR2 YFSETQ. CDR3 length: 15 amino acids. The CDR3: CASSLGQVGTYEQYF. DNA of the CDR3: TGCGCCAGCAGCTTAGGACAGGTGGGCACCTACGAGCAGTACTTC.

The rearrangement joins TRBV27 to TRBJ2-1, with TRBD2 matching over 14 bases. Germline-derived CDR1 and CDR2 are MNHEY and SMNVEV (reference sequence). The length of the CDR3 is 18 residues. The junction had 10 bases not matched to a gene; V was cut back by 4 bases and J by 5 bases. For the CDR3, the DNA is TGTGCCAGCAGTTCGGGACTAGCGGGAGTAGCGGTTAACAATGAGCAGTTCTTC. Protein sequence: CASSSGLAGVAVNNEQFF.

V usage is TRBV6-5 and J usage is TRBJ1-6; D gene uncertain. CDR1 is MNHEY, CDR2 SVGAGI, per germline. The CDR3 is 14 amino acids. V gave up 6 bases and J gave up 4 bases, with 10 bases separating them. This chain's CDR3 is CASSVAAYNSPLHF. DNA of the CDR3: TGTGCCAGCAGCGTGGCAGCGTATAATTCACCCCTCCACTTT.

The chain couples TRBV2 to TRBJ2-5; D uncertain. Trimming removed 7 bases at V and 10 bases at J, with 16 bases between. The CDR3 is 12 residues long. Germline CDR1 reads SNHLY; CDR2 reads FYNNEI. The CDR3 loop reads CASTLLLTNQYF. The CDR3 DNA sequence: TGTGCCAGCACCCTCCTGTTAACGAACCAGTACTTC.

The chain couples TRBV9 to TRBJ1-1; D possibly corresponds to TRBD1 (5 bases). V gave up 3 bases and J gave up 8 bases, with 14 bases separating them. Germline V CDR1 and CDR2: SGDLS, YYNGEE. The CDR3 is 13 amino acids. The chain's CDR3 is CASSAPGRTEAFF. The CDR3 DNA is TGTGCCAGCAGCGCCCCGGGACGAACCGAAGCTTTCTTT.

This rearrangement joins TRBV5-1 to TRBJ1-4, with D possibly being TRBD1 (5 bases). This CDR3 has 14 residues. V was pared by 7 bases and J by 0 bases, with 10 bases between. The germline V gene encodes CDR1 SGHRS and CDR2 YFSETQ. The CDR3 spells CASVSGPTNEKLFF. CDR3 DNA sequence: TGCGCCAGCGTCTCAGGGCCAACTAATGAAAAACTGTTTTTT.

This clone was observed a few times. V gene TRBV5-1 combines with J gene TRBJ2-7, with D unresolved. Trimming removed 0 bases from V and 2 bases from J, with 9 bases in between. Germline CDR1 reads SGHRS; CDR2 reads YFSETQ. This CDR3 has 14 residues. Written as DNA, the CDR3 is TGCGCCAGCAGCTTGGATGTGACAACCTACGAGCAGTACTTC. Protein product: CASSLDVTTYEQYF.

In this sample, this clone turned up once. The rearrangement uses TRBV5-4 and TRBJ2-5; D gene uncertain. Between the trimmed V and J ends, which lost 4 bases and 6 bases, there was a span of 16 bases. Germline V gene lookup returns CDR1 SGHNT and CDR2 YYREEE (reference sequence). The CDR3 consists of 14 residues. The CDR3 sequence: CASSPTGPGKTQYF. In DNA form, the CDR3 reads TGTGCCAGCAGCCCTACCGGCCCTGGGAAGACCCAGTACTTC. Complete variable domain (other parts from reference TRBV5-4 and TRBJ2-5): ETGVTQSPTHLIKTRGQQVTLRCSSQSGHNTVSWYQQALGQGPQFIFQYYREEENGRGNFPPRFSGLQFPNYSSELNVNALELDDSALYLCASSPTGPGKTQYFGPGTRLLVL.

The chain couples TRBV18 to TRBJ1-4; 7 bases align to TRBD1. The CDR3 extends over 13 amino acids. V gave up 4 bases and J gave up 6 bases; unmatched junction bases: 2. CDR1 and CDR2 from the germline V gene are KGHSH and LQKENI. The CDR3 sequence is CASSLDRDEKLFF. The CDR3 DNA follows: TGTGCCAGCTCACTAGACAGGGATGAAAAACTGTTTTTT.

The chain has TRBV5-1 and TRBJ1-1, with a possible D match to TRBD1 (5 bases). This CDR3 is 14 amino acids long. The V gene lost 2 bases and the J gene lost 3 bases, with 11 bases spanning the gap. Germline CDR1 is SGHRS and CDR2 is YFSETQ. CDR3 sequence reads: CASSFPGTYTEAFF. In DNA, the CDR3 is TGCGCCAGCAGCTTTCCGGGGACGTACACTGAAGCTTTCTTT.

The V gene is TRBV18, the J gene TRBJ1-1; weak D call: TRBD1 (6 bases). This CDR3 has 14 residues. The germline V gene encodes CDR1 KGHSH and CDR2 LQKENI. V lost 8 bases and J lost 0, with 13 bases in between. CDR3 nucleotide sequence: TGTGCCAGCGTCACAGGGATCATGAACACTGAAGCTTTCTTT. Protein product: CASVTGIMNTEAFF.

The chain recombines TRBV6-6 with TRBJ2-1; D is possibly TRBD1 or TRBD2 (6 bases each). V was trimmed by 2 bases and J by 2 bases, leaving 10 bases between them. From germline, CDR1 is MNHNY and CDR2 SVGAGI (reference sequence). The CDR3 is 15 amino acids. The CDR3 DNA reads TGTGCCAGCAGTTACAGGGGGGATCCCTACAATGAGCAGTTCTTC. Translated, it gives CASSYRGDPYNEQFF.

The chain has TRBV27 and TRBJ1-2; weak D call: TRBD1 (6 bases). Trimming took off 5 bases at V and 7 bases at J, with 11 bases between the two ends. CDR3 size: 12 residues. Germline assignment: CDR1 MNHEY and CDR2 SMNVEV (reference sequence). Written as DNA, the CDR3 is TGTGCCAGCAGTAACAGGGATCGTGGCTACACCTTC. Its protein product is CASSNRDRGYTF.

The chain has TRBV5-4 and TRBJ2-3; 8 bases align to TRBD2. This CDR3 has 16 amino acids. The V and J ends lost 2 bases and 6 bases, in that order; junction bases with no gene match: 11. Germline loops: CDR1 SGHNT, CDR2 YYREEE (reference sequence). This chain's CDR3 is CASSLGVGGASDTQYF. CDR3 in DNA: TGTGCCAGCAGCTTAGGAGTCGGGGGGGCCTCCGATACGCAGTATTTT.

This sequence joins TRBV18 and TRBJ1-2; 7 bases are shared with TRBD1. From germline, CDR1 is KGHSH and CDR2 LQKENI. V dropped 3 bases and J dropped 0; count of bases not matched to a gene: 4. The CDR3 has 15 amino acids. CDR3 in amino acids: CASSPIDRANYGYTF. The CDR3 DNA reads as TGTGCCAGCTCACCTATCGACAGGGCTAACTATGGCTACACCTTC.

V and J are TRBV19 and TRBJ2-3, with D possibly TRBD2 on 6 matching bases. Germline V gene data show CDR1 as LNHDA and CDR2 as SQIVND (reference sequence). The CDR3 has 14 amino acids. V was clipped by 5 bases and J by 7 bases, with 16 bases between them. CDR3 amino acids: CASSYRDWGNTQYF. The CDR3 bases are TGTGCCAGTAGTTACCGGGACTGGGGGAATACGCAGTATTTT.

The CDR3 region has the DNA TGTGCCAGCTCACCACGGGCCACCTCGGGAACCTATGGCTACACCTTC. Translated: CASSPRATSGTYGYTF. The rearrangement joins TRBV18 to TRBJ1-2; D call uncertain. The V gene lost 1 base and the J gene lost 4 bases, with 16 bases spanning the gap. The CDR3 runs 16 residues. CDR1 is KGHSH and CDR2 is LQKENI in the germline V gene.

This chain uses TRBV7-3 with TRBJ2-7, with D tentatively TRBD2 (5 bases). The CDR3 consists of 13 residues. Germline V CDR1 and CDR2: SGHTA, FQGTGA. The V end was cut by 3 bases, the J end by 3 bases, with 9 bases between. Here the CDR3 reads CASSLSGIYEQYF. The CDR3, as DNA: TGTGCCAGCAGCTTGTCCGGGATCTACGAGCAGTACTTC.

The rearrangement uses TRBV5-1 and TRBJ1-1; 7 bases line up with TRBD1. Per the germline V gene, CDR1 is SGHRS and CDR2 is YFSETQ. There are 13 residues in the CDR3. The junction had 5 bases not matched to a gene; V was cut back by 5 bases and J by 4 bases. The CDR3 DNA is TGCGCCAGCAGTCGACAGGGAATCACTGAAGCTTTCTTT. This gives the protein CASSRQGITEAFF.

This sequence joins TRBV19 and TRBJ2-2, with D unclear. V lost 8 bases and J 1 base, leaving 11 bases between the germline ends. The CDR3 contains 14 residues. In germline, CDR1 is LNHDA, CDR2 SQIVND (reference sequence). The CDR3 nucleotides are TGTGCCAGTTCCGGACGGATGAACACCGGGGAGCTGTTTTTT. This encodes CASSGRMNTGELFF.